This TCR beta chain was captured in a study of blood T cell repertoires in COVID-19. Turning to the study itself: COVID-19 samples collected from the United States, Italy and Spain covered acute and convalescent phases. From T cells, B-cell-depleted T cells, or PBMCs came the material, which was cDNA or gDNA.

Some clones are missing from TCRdb's copy, which holds only in-frame ones; the method was immunoSEQ multiplex PCR. This repertoire shows around 200,000 clones, 70% to 90% found once; its top ten account for about 2.2%. The sequence derives from a woman aged 45-59 years with acute or convalescent COVID-19. The sample consisted of peripheral blood.

CDR3: CASSLIKVSGAYEQYF. The CDR3 nucleotides are TGTGCCAGCTCACTCATTAAGGTCAGCGGGGCCTACGAGCAGTACTTC. The genes are TRBV18 and TRBJ2-7, with TRBD2 matching 7 bases. Trimming cost V 4 bases and J 2 bases; bases outside gene matches: 11. Germline lookup yields CDR1 KGHSH and CDR2 LQKENI. This CDR3 contains 16 residues.